This T cell receptor beta chain was obtained from a study of blood T cell repertoires in COVID-19. The repertoire was sequenced with immunoSEQ multiplex PCR; TCRdb's copy has only in-frame clones and lacks some. The data show 250,000 to 300,000 clones, roughly 86% seen once. The germline gives CDR1 LNHDA, CDR2 SQIVND (reference sequence). Trimming stripped 9 bases from V and 3 bases from J, with 18 bases between. The CDR3 sequence is 14 residues long. The sequence was collected from a woman between 25 and 40 years old with COVID-19, enrolled during active disease. This sequence joins TRBV19 and TRBJ2-7; D is perhaps TRBD1 (7 bases). The sequenced material came from peripheral blood. The CDR3 DNA reads as TGTGCCAGCTCTCCGGGACAGCGGGTCTACGAGCAGTACTTC. It codes for CASSPGQRVYEQYF. Full variable domain (remainder filled in from reference TRBV19 and TRBJ2-7): DGGITQSPKYLFRKEGQNVTLSCEQNLNHDAMYWYRQDPGQGLRLIYYSQIVNDFQKGDIAEGYSVSREKKESFPLTVTSAQKNPTAFYLCASSPGQRVYEQYFGPGTRLTVT.